This TCR beta chain was found in a study of blood T cell repertoires in COVID-19. Study at large: Researchers got acute and convalescent COVID-19 samples from the United States, Italy and Spain. T cells, B-cell-depleted T cells, or PBMCs supplied cDNA or gDNA.

In the study's own analysis: Cell counts per sample came from amplifying reference gene primers. Using immunoSEQ multiplex PCR, the repertoire was profiled, and TCRdb retains in-frame clones only, with some absent. D and trimming were read from the DNA, whereas the V and J calls and clone size are those reported in that table. The sample has 120,000 to 150,000 clones, 84% seen once; the top ten hold 8.8%. This TCR derives from a woman of 80 years or more in a cohort sampled during active or convalescent COVID-19. The sequenced material came from peripheral blood.

The chain's CDR3 is CASSLQGATEAFF. For the CDR3, the DNA is TGTGCCAGCAGCTTACAGGGGGCAACTGAAGCTTTCTTT. The J gene is TRBJ1-1, the V gene TRBV7-9; TRBD1 agrees at 8 bases. Germline V CDR1 and CDR2: SEHNR, FQNEAQ (reference sequence). V shed 2 bases and J 5 bases; nucleotides not matched to a gene: 1. The CDR3 is made up of 13 amino acids.